The 17 T cell receptor beta chains in this list originate from one sample, sequenced in a study of CD8+ T cells in alopecia areata. Extracted from the samples, RNA was reverse transcribed into cDNA to serve as the sequencing template. TCRdb's table, derived via immunoSEQ multiplex PCR, lists solely in-frame clones and lacks some. Here the sample spans about 100,000 clones, 55% to 60% being singletons. Material: NKG2D-low CD8+ T cells sorted from blood. The receptor source for this set is a human donor with alopecia areata.

The CDR3 loop reads CASSSLRTGGYTDTQYF. CDR3 bases: TGTGCCAGCAGCTCCCTTCGGACAGGGGGCTACACAGATACGCAGTATTTT. The chain couples TRBV27 to TRBJ2-3; 11 nucleotides line up with TRBD1. The CDR3 length is 17 residues. Germline V gene lookup returns CDR1 MNHEY and CDR2 SMNVEV (reference sequence). V shed 6 bases and J 2 bases; nucleotides not matched to a gene: 10.

The gene calls are TRBV5-6 and TRBJ1-4; 8 bases map to TRBD1. Unmatched junction bases numbered 5, after V lost 4 bases and J lost 9 bases. CDR3 size: 13 residues. Germline V gene lookup returns CDR1 SGHDT and CDR2 YYEEEE. In nucleotides, the CDR3 is TGTGCCAGCAGCCCGGGACAGGCGAAAAAACTGTTTTTT. Translated, it gives CASSPGQAKKLFF.

The chain is built from TRBV27 and TRBJ2-5; TRBD2 is a possible D gene (5 bases). The CDR3 extends over 16 amino acids. V lost 2 bases, J lost 2 bases, and 15 bases lay in between. Looked up from germline, CDR1 is MNHEY and CDR2 is SMNVEV (reference sequence). The CDR3 reads CASSLVSSRPQETQYF. In nucleotides, the CDR3 is TGTGCCAGCAGTTTAGTTTCTAGCCGTCCGCAAGAGACCCAGTACTTC.

The rearrangement uses TRBV7-8 and TRBJ2-5; either TRBD1 or TRBD2 may fit D (5 bases each). The V gene's germline CDR1 is SGHVS and CDR2 FQNEAQ. The V gene lost 5 bases and the J gene lost 1 base, with 14 bases spanning the gap. The CDR3 covers 15 residues. The CDR3, as DNA: TGTGCCAGCAGCCCGTATCCCGGGACCCAAGAGACCCAGTACTTC. Its protein is CASSPYPGTQETQYF.

J is TRBJ2-7 and V is TRBV25-1; the match to TRBD1 covers 10 bases. The CDR3 loop spans 16 amino acids. Per the germline V gene, CDR1 is MGHDK and CDR2 is SYGVNS. The ends lost 1 base at V and 4 bases at J; junction bases unmatched: 7. This CDR3 reads CASSEFAGTGEYEQYF. The CDR3 bases are TGTGCCAGCAGTGAATTCGCCGGGACAGGGGAATACGAGCAGTACTTC.

V gene TRBV30 combines with J gene TRBJ1-5, with D possibly being TRBD1 (5 bases). Trimming removed 2 bases at V and 1 base at J, with 15 bases between. The germline V gene encodes CDR1 GTSNPN and CDR2 SVGIG (reference sequence). The CDR3 totals 16 residues. The CDR3 DNA reads TGTGCCTGGAGTCTGGGGGACCCGAGGAGCAATCAGCCCCAGCATTTT. Residues: CAWSLGDPRSNQPQHF.

The chain joins TRBV27 to TRBJ2-7; 8 bases are a match to TRBD2. Per the germline V gene, CDR1 is MNHEY and CDR2 is SMNVEV (reference sequence). The CDR3 covers 13 residues. J lost 6 bases, V lost 6 bases, and 7 bases had no gene match. The CDR3 DNA reads TGTGCCAGCAGCCCCGGGAGGGGCAGCGAGCAGTACTTC. This translates into CASSPGRGSEQYF.

This clone was observed a few times. The chain has TRBV7-6 and TRBJ2-5; D is ambiguous. The CDR3 sequence is 18 residues long. The V and J ends lost 1 base and 9 bases respectively, with 27 bases between them. Germline loops: CDR1 SGHVS, CDR2 FNYEAQ. CDR3 in amino acids: CASSLEVMGHKLLRAQYF. CDR3 sequence (DNA): TGTGCCAGCAGCTTAGAGGTTATGGGCCACAAACTACTAAGGGCCCAGTACTTC.

This chain links TRBV28 with TRBJ2-7; TRBD2 agrees at 9 bases. Germline assignment: CDR1 MDHEN and CDR2 SYDVKM. The V and J ends lost 4 bases and 5 bases, in that order; junction bases with no gene match: 6. The CDR3 runs to 14 residues. CDR3 sequence: CASSSLAGVNEQYF. Here the CDR3 DNA reads TGTGCCAGCAGTTCCTTAGCGGGAGTTAACGAGCAGTACTTC.

The V call is TRBV5-4, the J call TRBJ1-1; perhaps TRBD1 as D (6 bases). Trimming took off 5 bases at V and 1 base at J, with 9 bases between the two ends. The CDR3 has 13 residues. In germline, CDR1 is SGHNT, CDR2 YYREEE (reference sequence). CDR3 in DNA: TGTGCCAGCAGTGACAGGCCGAACACTGAAGCTTTCTTT. Translation: CASSDRPNTEAFF.

The chain carries TRBV2 and TRBJ1-2, with D tentatively TRBD1 (6 bases). CDR1 and CDR2 from the germline V gene are SNHLY and FYNNEI. V dropped 9 bases and J dropped 4 bases, with 18 bases sitting between them. This CDR3 region has 14 residues. The CDR3 loop reads CASDGAGEPYGYTF. CDR3 in DNA: TGTGCCAGTGACGGGGCAGGGGAACCCTATGGCTACACCTTC.

This sequence joins TRBV9 and TRBJ2-1; 8 bases are shared with TRBD2. This CDR3 spans 15 amino acids. Trimming took 5 bases from V and 6 from J; bases not matched to a gene: 10. The V gene's germline CDR1 is SGDLS and CDR2 YYNGEE. For the CDR3, the DNA is TGTGCCAGCAGTTTAAGCGGGAGAGGGGCCAATGAGCAGTTCTTC. Amino acids: CASSLSGRGANEQFF.

This clone has more than one count but fewer than ten. The chain joins TRBV5-6 to TRBJ1-1; 7 nucleotides agree with TRBD1. V shed 4 bases and J 6 bases; nucleotides not matched to a gene: 9. This CDR3 has 14 residues. Germline CDR1 is SGHDT and CDR2 is YYEEEE. In DNA form, the CDR3 reads TGTGCCAGCAGCCAGGGGGGCGGATTCGCTGAAGCTTTCTTT. As protein: CASSQGGGFAEAFF.

The rearrangement links TRBV19 to TRBJ2-3; possibly TRBD1 for D (5 bases). Per germline, CDR1 LNHDA and CDR2 SQIVND (reference sequence). Between the trimmed V and J ends, which lost 4 bases and 5 bases, there was a span of 7 bases. This CDR3 comprises 12 residues. The CDR3 DNA follows: TGTGCCAGTAGTAACAGGCGAGATACGCAGTATTTT. This codes for CASSNRRDTQYF.

This clone was seen a handful of times. This chain uses TRBV29-1 with TRBJ2-2, with D possibly TRBD1 on 6 matching bases. V was pared by 7 bases and J by 3 bases, with 15 bases between. Germline loops: CDR1 SQVTM, CDR2 ANQGSEA. The CDR3 loop spans 14 amino acids. Written as DNA, the CDR3 is TGCAGCGCCGAAGAGGGGGTACACACCGGGGAGCTGTTTTTT. Protein: CSAEEGVHTGELFF.

The rearrangement links TRBV28 to TRBJ1-1; D is perhaps TRBD1 (5 bases). CDR3 length: 16 residues. Per germline, CDR1 MDHEN and CDR2 SYDVKM. V shed 6 bases and J shed 3 bases, with 20 bases lying between them. In DNA form, the CDR3 reads TGTGCCAGCAGGTCCGGGGGAGTAACCGAATACACTGAAGCTTTCTTT. Its protein is CASRSGGVTEYTEAFF.

This chain links TRBV4-1 with TRBJ2-3, with D hard to call. Trimming stripped 0 bases from V and 3 bases from J, with 10 bases between. Germline CDR1 and CDR2: MGHRA and YSYEKL. This CDR3 has 15 residues. As DNA, the CDR3 is TGCGCCAGCAGCCAAGAGGGGTACGGAACAGATACGCAGTATTTT. It translates to CASSQEGYGTDTQYF.